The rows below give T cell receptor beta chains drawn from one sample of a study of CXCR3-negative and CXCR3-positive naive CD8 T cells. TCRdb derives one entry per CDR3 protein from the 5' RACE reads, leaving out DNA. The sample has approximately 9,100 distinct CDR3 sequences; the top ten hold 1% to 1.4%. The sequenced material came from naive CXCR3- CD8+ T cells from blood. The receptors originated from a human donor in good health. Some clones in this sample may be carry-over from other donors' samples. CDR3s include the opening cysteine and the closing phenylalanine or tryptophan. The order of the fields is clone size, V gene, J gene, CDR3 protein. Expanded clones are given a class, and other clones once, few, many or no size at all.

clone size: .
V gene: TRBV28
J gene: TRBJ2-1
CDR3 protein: CASRRQGYLEQYF

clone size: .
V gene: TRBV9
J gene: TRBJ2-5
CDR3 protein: CASSDDHETQYF

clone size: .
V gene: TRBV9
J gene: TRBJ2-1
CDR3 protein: CASSLGLAGGAYGEQFF

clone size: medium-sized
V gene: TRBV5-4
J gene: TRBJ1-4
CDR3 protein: CASSGTGRGEKLFF

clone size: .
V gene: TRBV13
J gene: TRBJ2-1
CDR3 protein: CASSFVFGRRAAAGDEQFF

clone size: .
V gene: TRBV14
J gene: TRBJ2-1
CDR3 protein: CASSQLSYNEQFF

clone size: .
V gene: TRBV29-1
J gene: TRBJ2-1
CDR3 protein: CSVLGLPNEQFF

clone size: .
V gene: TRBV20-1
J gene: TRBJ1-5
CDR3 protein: CSARGKRGQSSAVAQPQHF

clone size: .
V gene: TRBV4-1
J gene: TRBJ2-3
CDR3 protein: CASRGTDTQYF

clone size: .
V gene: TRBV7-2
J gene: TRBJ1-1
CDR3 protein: CASSLDDPPNTEAFF

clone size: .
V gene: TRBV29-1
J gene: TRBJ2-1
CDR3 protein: CSVDGRGGGDEQFF

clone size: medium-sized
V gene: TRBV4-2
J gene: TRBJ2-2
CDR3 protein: CASSQVPPAGTNTGELFF

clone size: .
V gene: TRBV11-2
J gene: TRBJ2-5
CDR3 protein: CASSKAGGRGNQETQYF

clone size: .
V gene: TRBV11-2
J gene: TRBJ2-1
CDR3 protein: CASSLDHFGQGVSYEQYF

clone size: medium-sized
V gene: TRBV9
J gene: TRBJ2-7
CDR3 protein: CASSVAGGGVGEQYF